The rows below give T cell receptor beta chains drawn from one sample of a study of T-cell memory formation after mild COVID-19. TCRdb independently ran MiXCR on the 5' RACE reads; one entry per CDR3 protein. In the table there are roughly 130,000 distinct CDR3 sequences, 5% to 6.5% of which are singletons. Sequencing was done on a sample of PBMCs or a T cell subset sorted from them (not recorded which). Receptors were obtained from an adult woman who had mild COVID-19 (a few samples of this study predate the infection). Cell type and time point are not known. Each CDR3 is given with its conserved first and last residue. D genes are given only for firm matches. For some rows the clone size is stated as once, few or many, or as a class when expanded; others skip it.

size: few
V: TRBV27
D: TRBD1
J: TRBJ2-5
CDR3: CASSSLLGGAFPVETQYF
DNA: TGTGCCAGCAGTTCCCTCTTAGGGGGCGCGTTCCCTGTGGAGACCCAGTACTTC

size: .
V: TRBV29-1
D: .
J: TRBJ2-5
CDR3: CSVTTGHQGTQYF
DNA: TGCAGCGTAACTACCGGGCATCAAGGAACCCAGTACTTC

size: many
V: TRBV20-1
D: TRBD1
J: TRBJ1-5
CDR3: CSARDLGTGNQPQHF
DNA: TGCAGTGCTAGAGATCTGGGGACAGGGAATCAGCCCCAGCATTTT

size: many
V: TRBV6-6
D: TRBD1
J: TRBJ2-7
CDR3: CASSAPTGDSYEQYF
DNA: TGTGCCAGCAGTGCCCCGACAGGGGACTCCTACGAGCAGTACTTC

size: many
V: TRBV5-5
D: TRBD1
J: TRBJ2-7
CDR3: CASSRSVRQGIYEQYF
DNA: TGTGCCAGCAGCCGGAGCGTGAGACAGGGGATCTACGAGCAGTACTTC

size: many
V: TRBV24-1
D: .
J: TRBJ2-2
CDR3: CATSDSRVSGELFF
DNA: TGTGCCACCAGTGATTCCAGGGTATCCGGGGAGCTGTTTTTT

size: .
V: TRBV6-5
D: TRBD1
J: TRBJ2-7
CDR3: CASSSDRGRLYEQYF
DNA: TGTGCCAGCAGTTCGGACAGGGGGCGACTCTACGAGCAGTACTTC

size: .
V: TRBV4-2
D: .
J: TRBJ2-5
CDR3: CASSQDPARRQETQYF
DNA: TGTGCCAGCAGCCAAGATCCGGCACGGCGGCAAGAGACCCAGTACTTC

size: .
V: TRBV20-1
D: .
J: TRBJ1-2
CDR3: CSASSGEANYGYTF
DNA: TGCAGTGCTAGTTCCGGGGAAGCTAACTATGGCTACACCTTC

size: few
V: TRBV18
D: .
J: TRBJ1-5
CDR3: CASSRAGDSNQPQHF
DNA: TGTGCCAGCTCGCGGGCGGGGGATAGCAATCAGCCCCAGCATTTT

size: .
V: TRBV7-2
D: .
J: TRBJ2-3
CDR3: CASRGPGDTQYF
DNA: TGTGCCAGCAGGGGGCCGGGAGATACGCAGTATTTT

size: many
V: TRBV12-3/TRBV12-4
D: .
J: TRBJ2-3
CDR3: CASSSPPTDTQYF
DNA: TGTGCCAGCAGTTCCCCGCCCACAGATACGCAGTATTTT

size: few
V: TRBV7-6
D: TRBD2
J: TRBJ2-5
CDR3: CASSLASLAGIDQETQYF
DNA: TGTGCCAGCAGCTTAGCTTCCCTAGCGGGGATAGACCAAGAGACCCAGTACTTC